Each of the 18 T cell receptor beta chains below was sequenced from the same sample in a study of cytomegalovirus exposure and HLA in healthy donors. PCR amplification relied on 60 Vbeta primers (plus 13 Jbeta primers). Generated by immunoSEQ multiplex PCR, the TCRdb table keeps only in-frame clones and is missing some. The data show roughly 120,000 clones, around 8.5% seen once. Sequenced material: PBMCs. The receptors come from a man in his forties in good health and CMV-seronegative.

The chain has TRBV6-6 and TRBJ2-2; TRBD1 aligns across 9 bases. V trimming: 2 bases; J trimming: 4 bases; junction bases outside the gene matches: 5. Germline values: CDR1 MNHNY, CDR2 SVGAGI (reference sequence). This CDR3 contains 16 residues. The CDR3 loop is CASSYETGGGTGELFF. The CDR3 coding sequence is TGTGCCAGCAGTTACGAGACAGGGGGAGGCACCGGGGAGCTGTTTTTT.

The genes are TRBV4-2 and TRBJ1-1, with D tentatively TRBD1 (6 bases). Trimming left V 1 base short and J 0 bases short, with 9 bases between. The length of the CDR3 is 15 residues. Germline CDR1 reads LGHNA; CDR2 reads YNFKEQ. CDR3 nucleotide sequence: TGTGCCAGCAGCCAAGGGACAGATATGAACACTGAAGCTTTCTTT. Residues: CASSQGTDMNTEAFF.

The sample holds a few counts of this clone. The chain couples TRBV6-1 to TRBJ2-7; 7 nucleotides align to TRBD1. The CDR3 is made up of 15 amino acids. Germline CDR1 is MNHNS and CDR2 is SASEGT. The V segment lost 2 bases and the J segment 3 bases; nucleotides outside the gene matches: 7. The CDR3: CASSETVQGVYEQYF. The CDR3 DNA sequence: TGTGCCAGCAGTGAAACGGTCCAGGGGGTCTACGAGCAGTACTTC.

This chain links TRBV6-5 with TRBJ1-1; tentatively, D is TRBD1 (5 bases). V was trimmed by 6 bases and J by 4 bases, leaving 12 bases between them. Germline V gene sequence: CDR1 MNHEY, CDR2 SVGAGI. CDR3 length: 13 residues. As DNA, the CDR3 is TGTGCCAGCAGCAGACAGAGACGCACTGAAGCTTTCTTT. Amino acids: CASSRQRRTEAFF.

This clone was counted a few times. The V call is TRBV6-6, the J call TRBJ2-7, with TRBD2 as a possible D gene (6 bases). The V end was cut by 2 bases, the J end by 3 bases, with 8 bases between. Germline CDR1 and CDR2: MNHNY and SVGAGI (reference sequence). The CDR3 sequence is 13 residues long. The CDR3 spells CASSYEEGYEQYF. The CDR3 DNA sequence: TGTGCCAGCAGTTACGAGGAGGGCTACGAGCAGTACTTC.

The CDR3 here is CASSVGWIGGRNEQFF. The CDR3 DNA reads as TGTGCCAGCAGCGTAGGGTGGATCGGGGGGAGGAATGAGCAGTTCTTC. The rearrangement uses TRBV9 and TRBJ2-1, with 7 nucleotides matching TRBD2. From germline, CDR1 is SGDLS and CDR2 YYNGEE. The CDR3 covers 16 residues. V lost 0 bases and J lost 7; bases outside the gene matches: 10.

V gene TRBV19 combines with J gene TRBJ1-1, with TRBD1 as a possible D gene (6 bases). V lost 10 bases and J lost 0, with 18 bases in between. The CDR3 runs 15 residues. CDR1 is LNHDA and CDR2 is SQIVND in the germline V gene (reference sequence). CDR3 in DNA: TGTGCCACTACACAGGGACGTCTAATGAACACTGAAGCTTTCTTT. This sequence encodes CATTQGRLMNTEAFF. Variable domain in full (rest from reference TRBV19 and TRBJ1-1): DGGITQSPKYLFRKEGQNVTLSCEQNLNHDAMYWYRQDPGQGLRLIYYSQIVNDFQKGDIAEGYSVSREKKESFPLTVTSAQKNPTAFYLCATTQGRLMNTEAFFGQGTRLTVV.

This clone was seen more than once but under ten times. The chain joins TRBV6-1 to TRBJ1-5, with 7 bases that match TRBD1. The germline CDR1 and CDR2 sequences are MNHNS and SASEGT. The CDR3 length is 16 residues. Trimming took 4 bases from V and 0 from J; bases not matched to a gene: 6. The CDR3 DNA sequence: TGTGCCAGCAGTGGACAGGGACTGACTAGCAATCAGCCCCAGCATTTT. It encodes CASSGQGLTSNQPQHF.

The chain recombines TRBV29-1 with TRBJ1-6, with D possibly TRBD1 on 5 matching bases. The germline gives CDR1 SQVTM, CDR2 ANQGSEA. V dropped 7 bases and J dropped 6 bases, with 13 bases sitting between them. This CDR3 is built from 13 residues. CDR3 amino acids: CSARVATNSPLHF. As DNA, the CDR3 is TGCAGCGCCAGGGTTGCTACTAATTCACCCCTCCACTTT.

This clone showed up just a few times. The chain carries TRBV11-2 and TRBJ2-7; TRBD2 matches at 8 bases. Unmatched junction bases numbered 6, after V lost 5 bases and J lost 3 bases. CDR3 length: 14 residues. Per the germline V gene, CDR1 is SGHAT and CDR2 is FQNNGV. CDR3 in DNA: TGTGCCAGCAGCGCCTCCGGGACTAGCTACGAGCAGTACTTC. Its translation: CASSASGTSYEQYF.

CDR3 region: CASSLSDTSYNEQFF. The CDR3 region has the DNA TGTGCCAGCAGCTTATCGGACACCTCCTACAATGAGCAGTTCTTC. The chain has TRBV7-7 and TRBJ2-1; maybe TRBD1 (5 bases). With 2 bases removed from V and 0 bases from J, the gap between germline ends came to 8 bases. Germline CDR1 and CDR2: SSHAT and FNYEAQ (reference sequence). The CDR3 has 15 amino acids.

This clone was seen more than once but under ten times. The V call is TRBV5-1, the J call TRBJ2-5; 10 positions agree with TRBD2. Trimming cost V 0 bases and J 6 bases; bases outside gene matches: 5. In germline, CDR1 is SGHRS, CDR2 YFSETQ. The CDR3 consists of 15 residues. CDR3 bases: TGCGCCAGCAGCTTGGCCAGCGGGGGGGCCAAGACCCAGTACTTC. Translating it yields CASSLASGGAKTQYF.

The V call is TRBV5-1, the J call TRBJ2-5; TRBD2 agrees at 13 bases. CDR1 SGHRS and CDR2 YFSETQ come from the germline V gene. The CDR3 sequence is 18 residues long. V lost 3 bases to trimming and J lost 9 bases; unmatched junction nucleotides: 17. The CDR3 here is CASSSELLAGGQEYAQYF. The CDR3 DNA reads TGCGCCAGCAGCTCGGAATTACTAGCGGGGGGGCAGGAGTATGCCCAGTACTTC.

This clone appeared a few times. The chain has TRBV14 and TRBJ1-2; D is unclear. V lost 4 bases and J 5 bases, leaving 11 bases between the germline ends. CDR3 length: 13 amino acids. Germline values: CDR1 SGHDN, CDR2 FVKESK. CDR3 DNA: TGTGCCAGCAGCCCCGCCGGGAGGTATGGCTACACCTTC. It codes for CASSPAGRYGYTF.

V usage is TRBV5-1 and J usage is TRBJ2-7; possible D gene TRBD1, 6 bases. Trimming took off 5 bases at V and 0 bases at J, with 18 bases between the two ends. The CDR3 has 16 amino acids. Germline V lookup: CDR1 SGHRS, CDR2 YFSETQ. CDR3 coding DNA: TGCGCCAGCAGGTTCTCACAGGGCCGGGGCTCCTACGAGCAGTACTTC. Its protein product is CASRFSQGRGSYEQYF. Full variable domain (missing parts from reference TRBV5-1 and TRBJ2-7): KAGVTQTPRYLIKTRGQQVTLSCSPISGHRSVSWYQQTPGQGLQFLFEYFSETQRNKGNFPGRFSGRQFSNSRSEMNVSTLELGDSALYLCASRFSQGRGSYEQYFGPGTRLTVT.

The rearrangement joins TRBV5-5 to TRBJ2-3, with 7 bases identical to TRBD2. Germline CDR1 and CDR2: SGHKS and YYEKEE (reference sequence). The CDR3 is 14 amino acids. The V gene end was trimmed by 4 bases and the J gene end by 1 base; junction bases not matched to a gene: 3. The CDR3: CASSVAGGTDTQYF. CDR3 DNA sequence: TGTGCCAGCAGCGTAGCGGGCGGCACAGATACGCAGTATTTT.

The chain carries TRBV14 and TRBJ1-5; D gene unclear. The CDR3 extends over 16 amino acids. CDR1 and CDR2 from the germline V gene are SGHDN and FVKESK. V gave up 1 base and J gave up 3 bases, with 13 bases separating them. Here the CDR3 reads CASSQVREAANQPQHF. The CDR3 DNA reads TGTGCCAGCAGCCAAGTGAGGGAAGCCGCCAATCAGCCCCAGCATTTT.

The genes are TRBV9 and TRBJ1-1; 8 bases fit TRBD1. The CDR3 has 14 residues. The germline CDR1 and CDR2 sequences are SGDLS and YYNGEE. Germline trimming cut 0 bases from V and 4 bases from J; bases unmatched to any gene: 2. The CDR3 DNA reads as TGTGCCAGCAGCGTAGGAGGGACAGGCACTGAAGCTTTCTTT. As protein: CASSVGGTGTEAFF.